This T cell receptor (beta chain) was sequenced in a study of lymphopenia after photon versus proton radiotherapy. Whole-study findings and limits: Post-nadir diversity loss with photons came from oligoclonal expansion, particularly CD8+ Temra cells.

The CDR3 is 16 residues long. Germline V CDR1 and CDR2: SGDLS, YYNGEE. Points on this clone: Its specificity is not known.

The repertoire was sequenced with immunoSEQ multiplex PCR; TCRdb's copy has only in-frame clones and lacks some. The sample lists about 40,000 clones; around 86% were seen once. The chain couples TRBV9 to TRBJ2-5; 9 bases fit TRBD2. The DNA end is more similar to TRBJ2-7, so the J call may be wrong. The receptor was isolated from a woman in her seventies with pancreatic cancer. Sequencing was performed on peripheral blood, taken from a patient treated with proton-based radiotherapy. CDR3 coding DNA: TGTGCCAGCAGCCCTAACCCGGGTAGCGGGAGCCACGAGCAGTACTTC. Translated: CASSPNPGSGSHEQYF.